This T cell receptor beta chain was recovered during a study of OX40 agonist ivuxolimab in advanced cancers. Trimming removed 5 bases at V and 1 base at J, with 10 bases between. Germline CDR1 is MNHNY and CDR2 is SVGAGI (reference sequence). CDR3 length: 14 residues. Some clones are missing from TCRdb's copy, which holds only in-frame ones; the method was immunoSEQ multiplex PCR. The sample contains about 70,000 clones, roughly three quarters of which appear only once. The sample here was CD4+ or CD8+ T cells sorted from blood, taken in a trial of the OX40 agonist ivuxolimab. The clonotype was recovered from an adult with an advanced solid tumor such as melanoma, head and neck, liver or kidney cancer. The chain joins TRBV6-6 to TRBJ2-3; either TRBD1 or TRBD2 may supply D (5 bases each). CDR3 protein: CASSPRGGTDTQYF. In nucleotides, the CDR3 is TGTGCCAGCAGTCCGAGGGGAGGCACAGATACGCAGTATTTT.